These 20 T cell receptor beta chains originate from one sample sequenced in a study of blood T cell repertoires in COVID-19. Sequencing used immunoSEQ multiplex PCR; TCRdb keeps in-frame clones, though not all of them. The sample shows 160,000 or so clones, 89% of them seen only once. The material sequenced was peripheral blood. The receptors come from a man between 60 and 75 years old with acute or convalescent COVID-19.

This chain connects TRBV5-6 to TRBJ1-1, with D unclear. The CDR3 runs 14 residues. The germline CDR1 and CDR2 sequences are SGHDT and YYEEEE. V was trimmed by 1 base and J by 5 bases, leaving 12 bases between them. The CDR3 is CASSLMEGVTEAFF. The CDR3 coding sequence is TGTGCCAGCAGCTTGATGGAGGGTGTGACTGAAGCTTTCTTT.

Note on this clone: At the DNA level, this CDR3 is encoded by other sequences in the same sample as well. The chain has TRBV19 and TRBJ1-1; TRBD1 might be the D (5 bases). V dropped 4 bases and J dropped 1 base, with 7 bases sitting between them. The CDR3 is made up of 13 amino acids. The germline CDR1 and CDR2 sequences are LNHDA and SQIVND (reference sequence). CDR3 coding DNA: TGTGCCAGTAGTACCACAGGGAACACTGAAGCTTTCTTT. This gives the protein CASSTTGNTEAFF.

V and J are TRBV5-1 and TRBJ2-1; no clear D gene. Trimming took 2 bases from V and 3 from J, leaving 9 bases between them. The CDR3 consists of 14 residues. The germline CDR1 and CDR2 sequences are SGHRS and YFSETQ. CDR3 DNA sequence: TGCGCCAGCAGCTTCAGTGAGGACTACAATGAGCAGTTCTTC. As protein: CASSFSEDYNEQFF.

In this sample, this clone turned up once. The chain recombines TRBV10-1 with TRBJ2-7; 7 bases are a match to TRBD1. Germline V gives CDR1 WNHNN, CDR2 SYGVQD (reference sequence). The V and J ends lost 3 bases and 2 bases, in that order; junction bases with no gene match: 10. This CDR3 is built from 16 residues. In DNA form, the CDR3 reads TGCGCCAGCAGTGACCAGGGACAGAAGAGCCCCTACGAGCAGTACTTC. Its protein is CASSDQGQKSPYEQYF.

The V gene is TRBV5-4, the J gene TRBJ2-2, with 8 bases fitting TRBD2. The length of the CDR3 is 16 residues. The junction had 8 bases not matched to a gene; V was cut back by 6 bases and J by 1 base. Germline CDR1 SGHNT, CDR2 YYREEE (reference sequence). CDR3 sequence: CASTRRGLGNTGELFF. The DNA for the CDR3 is TGTGCCAGCACCCGACGGGGACTAGGGAACACCGGGGAGCTGTTTTTT. The complete variable domain, with remaining parts taken from reference TRBV5-4 and TRBJ2-2, reads ETGVTQSPTHLIKTRGQQVTLRCSSQSGHNTVSWYQQALGQGPQFIFQYYREEENGRGNFPPRFSGLQFPNYSSELNVNALELDDSALYLCASTRRGLGNTGELFFGEGSRLTVL.

The V call is TRBV6-5, the J call TRBJ2-3, with 8 bases identical to TRBD1. CDR1 and CDR2 from the germline V gene are MNHEY and SVGAGI. Unmatched junction bases numbered 5, after V lost 3 bases and J lost 0 bases. This CDR3 comprises 16 residues. The CDR3 here is CASSYGTGSSTDTQYF. Written as DNA, the CDR3 is TGTGCCAGCAGTTATGGGACAGGTTCGAGCACAGATACGCAGTATTTT.

The chain carries TRBV27 and TRBJ2-3, with 7 bases lining up with TRBD2. Trimming removed 2 bases from V and 8 bases from J; junction bases left unmatched: 13. Looked up from germline, CDR1 is MNHEY and CDR2 is SMNVEV (reference sequence). CDR3 size: 16 residues. CDR3 in amino acids: CASSLRPLAAQGTQYF. DNA of the CDR3: TGTGCCAGCAGTTTACGCCCGCTAGCGGCCCAGGGTACGCAGTATTTT.

This clone appeared a few times. The chain employs TRBV6-2 or TRBV6-3 and TRBJ2-7; D uncertain. V gave up 7 bases and J gave up 0 bases, with 10 bases separating them. The CDR3 length is 13 residues. CDR1 and CDR2 from the germline V gene are MNHEY and SVGEGT. The CDR3 coding sequence is TGTGCCAGCAACCCGGGCAGCTCCTACGAGCAGTACTTC. Protein: CASNPGSSYEQYF.

The gene calls are TRBV3-1 (or the pseudogene TRBV3-2) and TRBJ2-5; D might be TRBD2 (5 bases). CDR3 length: 13 amino acids. Germline CDR1 is LGHDT and CDR2 is YNNKEL (reference sequence). V lost 5 bases and J 2 bases, leaving 9 bases between the germline ends. The CDR3 protein is CASSFGLQETQYF. CDR3 nucleotide sequence: TGTGCCAGCAGCTTCGGACTGCAAGAGACCCAGTACTTC.

V is TRBV18 and J is TRBJ2-1; unclear D gene. V lost 6 bases and J 4 bases, leaving 16 bases between the germline ends. The germline V gene has CDR1 KGHSH and CDR2 LQKENI. This CDR3 is built from 15 residues. This CDR3 reads CASSPPSERYNEQFF. The CDR3 coding sequence is TGTGCCAGCTCCCCGCCGAGTGAACGTTACAATGAGCAGTTCTTC.

This clone was counted a few times. The chain has TRBV11-2 and TRBJ2-1; 8 nucleotides agree with TRBD1. The J segment lost 7 bases and the V segment lost 4 bases, leaving 6 bases of the junction unmatched. CDR3 size: 14 residues. Germline lookup yields CDR1 SGHAT and CDR2 FQNNGV. The CDR3 reads CASSSSNRGNEQFF. The CDR3 nucleotides read TGTGCCAGCAGCTCATCGAACAGGGGGAATGAGCAGTTCTTC.

The count of this clone is one. This chain links TRBV13 with TRBJ1-4, with 10 bases aligning to TRBD1. Germline CDR1 reads PRHDT; CDR2 reads FYEKMQ (reference sequence). V was clipped by 4 bases and J by 10 bases; unmatched bases: 0. CDR3 length: 12 residues. CDR3 in amino acids: CASSWTGGKLFF. Here the CDR3 DNA reads TGTGCCAGCAGCTGGACAGGGGGAAAACTGTTTTTT.

V usage is TRBV2 and J usage is TRBJ1-1; 7 bases map to TRBD1. Germline loops: CDR1 SNHLY, CDR2 FYNNEI. V was clipped by 6 bases and J by 4 bases; unmatched bases: 5. The CDR3 has 13 residues. The CDR3, as DNA: TGTGCCAGCAGCCCACAGGGGACCACTGAAGCTTTCTTT. This codes for CASSPQGTTEAFF.

This chain links TRBV19 with TRBJ1-6; weak D call: TRBD1 (6 bases). Trimming shortened V by 6 bases and J by 8 bases, and 14 bases separated the two germline ends. This CDR3 comprises 14 residues. Germline loops: CDR1 LNHDA, CDR2 SQIVND (reference sequence). In nucleotides, the CDR3 is TGTGCCAGTAGACAGGGAGACAAAGATTCACCCCTCCACTTT. Translation: CASRQGDKDSPLHF.

J is TRBJ2-7 and V is TRBV5-1, with 10 bases aligning to TRBD1. Losses at the gene ends were 4 bases for V and 2 bases for J; bases not matched to a gene: 9. Germline assignment: CDR1 SGHRS and CDR2 YFSETQ. The CDR3 covers 16 residues. CDR3 in amino acids: CASSPTDRGTTYEQYF. In nucleotides, the CDR3 is TGCGCCAGCAGCCCGACGGACAGGGGGACGACCTACGAGCAGTACTTC.

The chain joins TRBV2 to TRBJ1-3, with TRBD1 matching 8 bases. The junction had 4 bases not matched to a gene; V was cut back by 3 bases and J by 3 bases. The CDR3 runs to 15 residues. Germline CDR1 reads SNHLY; CDR2 reads FYNNEI. CDR3: CASSDGQGGGNTIYF. The CDR3 DNA sequence: TGTGCCAGCAGTGATGGACAGGGCGGTGGAAACACCATATATTTT.

This clone showed up just once. CDR3 sequence reads: CASSLGGRDSGTEAFF. The CDR3 DNA reads as TGTGCCAGCAGCTTAGGGGGTCGGGACTCGGGCACTGAAGCTTTCTTT. This chain joins TRBV7-9 and TRBJ1-1; TRBD1 is a possible D gene (5 bases). Germline CDR1 is SEHNR and CDR2 is FQNEAQ (reference sequence). The V end was cut by 1 base, the J end by 4 bases, with 16 bases between. The CDR3 is 16 residues long. Filled out from reference TRBV7-9 and TRBJ1-1, the complete variable domain reads DTGVSQNPRHKITKRGQNVTFRCDPISEHNRLYWYRQTLGQGPEFLTYFQNEAQLEKSRLLSDRFSAERPKGSFSTLEIQRTEQGDSAMYLCASSLGGRDSGTEAFFGQGTRLTVV.

V is TRBV5-5 and J is TRBJ1-2; D is unclear. The CDR3 spans 13 residues. CDR1 and CDR2 (germline): SGHKS, YYEKEE (reference sequence). V was cut by 0 bases and J by 6 bases, with 9 bases left in between. The CDR3 DNA follows: TGTGCCAGCAGCTTGGTGTCGGGAGATGGCTACACCTTC. It specifies CASSLVSGDGYTF.

The rearrangement links TRBV5-1 to TRBJ1-4; D is uncertain. The length of the CDR3 is 14 residues. CDR1 SGHRS and CDR2 YFSETQ come from the germline V gene. Trimming cost V 0 bases and J 5 bases, with 8 bases left between them. The CDR3 sequence is CASSLGSQNEKLFF. Here the CDR3 DNA reads TGCGCCAGCAGCTTGGGTTCCCAAAATGAAAAACTGTTTTTT. Variable domain in full (rest from reference TRBV5-1 and TRBJ1-4): KAGVTQTPRYLIKTRGQQVTLSCSPISGHRSVSWYQQTPGQGLQFLFEYFSETQRNKGNFPGRFSGRQFSNSRSEMNVSTLELGDSALYLCASSLGSQNEKLFFGSGTQLSVL.

This clone was counted only a few times. V usage is TRBV7-2 and J usage is TRBJ1-1; D is unresolved. The germline CDR1 and CDR2 sequences are SGHTA and FQGNSA. V was shortened by 2 bases and J by 11 bases, with 12 bases between the two germline ends. CDR3 size: 12 residues. CDR3 region: CASSLPSPEAFF. The CDR3 coding sequence is TGTGCCAGCAGCTTACCCTCCCCCGAGGCTTTCTTT.